Listed below are T cell receptor beta chains from one sample, sequenced in a study of Tregs in tolerant kidney transplant recipients. The method was immunoSEQ multiplex PCR; TCRdb's version includes in-frame clones alone and lacks a portion of them. In the table there are some 90,000 clones, about 92% of which are singletons. The sequenced sample was CD8+ T cells from blood. Receptors were obtained from a human donor in good health. The CDR3 runs from the conserved cysteine through the conserved F or W. The D gene is left open where the match is weak. Clone size is shown for a subset of rows, as once, few, many or a class of expanded clone.

clone size	V gene	J gene	D gene	CDR3 protein	CDR3 DNA
-	TRBV7-6	TRBJ1-1	-	CASSPSGGGTEAFF	TGTGCCAGCAGCCCATCCGGGGGTGGCACTGAAGCTTTCTTT
-	TRBV29-1	TRBJ1-4	-	CSVEGARGRDEKLFF	TGCAGCGTTGAAGGTGCCCGAGGGCGGGATGAAAAACTGTTTTTT
-	TRBV6-5	TRBJ2-5	TRBD2	CASSPTLTSPETQYF	TGTGCCAGCAGTCCTACCCTGACTAGCCCAGAGACCCAGTACTTC
-	TRBV7-2	TRBJ2-7	TRBD2	CASSLLALAGAYEQYF	TGTGCCAGCAGCTTATTAGCACTAGCGGGGGCCTACGAGCAGTACTTC
-	TRBV27	TRBJ2-1	TRBD2	CASRPSGSYNEQFF	TGTGCCAGCAGACCTAGCGGGAGCTACAATGAGCAGTTCTTC
-	TRBV27	TRBJ2-1	-	CASTPTPPQYNEQFF	TGTGCCAGCACCCCAACGCCCCCGCAGTACAATGAGCAGTTCTTC
few	TRBV18	TRBJ1-2	-	CASSPTRGGYGYTF	TGTGCCAGCTCACCTACTAGGGGGGGCTATGGCTACACCTTC
-	TRBV11-2	TRBJ1-1	-	CASSLRGRNTEAFF	TGTGCCAGCAGCTTGAGGGGGAGAAACACTGAAGCTTTCTTT
-	TRBV19	TRBJ1-4	TRBD1	CASSIDRTGTNEKLFF	TGTGCCAGTAGTATAGACCGGACAGGGACTAATGAAAAACTGTTTTTT
-	TRBV10-2	TRBJ1-5	TRBD1	CASSQGGWDQPQHF	TGCGCCAGCAGTCAAGGGGGCTGGGATCAGCCCCAGCATTTT
-	TRBV5-8	TRBJ2-2	TRBD1	CASSPWTGEGTGELFF	TGTGCCAGCAGCCCATGGACAGGGGAAGGGACCGGGGAGCTGTTTTTT
-	TRBV7-9	TRBJ2-7	-	CASSSDLYEQYF	TGTGCCAGCAGCTCAGATCTCTACGAGCAGTACTTC
-	TRBV12-5	TRBJ1-2	TRBD1	CASGPNPQGGYGYTF	TGTGCTAGTGGTCCCAACCCTCAGGGGGGCTATGGCTACACCTTC
once	TRBV2	TRBJ2-5	-	CASSGGTQYF	TGTGCCAGCAGTGGAGGGACCCAGTACTTC
once	TRBV27	TRBJ1-5	TRBD1	CASSAPGQGAGLYSNQPQHF	TGTGCCAGCAGTGCGCCGGGACAGGGGGCGGGGCTTTATAGCAATCAGCCCCAGCATTTT
-	TRBV6-5	TRBJ2-1	TRBD1	CASSQGAIYNEQFF	TGTGCCAGCAGTCAGGGGGCTATCTACAATGAGCAGTTCTTC
-	TRBV10-3	TRBJ2-1	TRBD2	CAITSGGNYNEQFF	TGTGCCATCACTAGCGGGGGGAATTACAATGAGCAGTTCTTC
-	TRBV27	TRBJ2-2	-	CASSLYGGLNTGELFF	TGTGCCAGCAGTTTATATGGGGGCCTGAACACCGGGGAGCTGTTTTTT
-	TRBV19	TRBJ1-2	-	CASSIGAGLGNYGYTF	TGTGCCAGTAGTATAGGCGCGGGGCTAGGTAACTATGGCTACACCTTC
-	TRBV7-2	TRBJ2-1	-	CASSLDGGRGFENEQFF	TGTGCCAGCAGCTTAGACGGGGGCAGGGGGTTTGAGAATGAGCAGTTCTTC
-	TRBV5-3	TRBJ2-2	TRBD2	CARSTWTSGGGGELFF	TGTGCCAGAAGCACATGGACTAGCGGGGGAGGCGGGGAGCTGTTTTTT
-	TRBV11-2	TRBJ2-1	TRBD1	CASSQNRGREQFF	TGTGCCAGCAGCCAGAACAGGGGTCGCGAGCAGTTCTTC
-	TRBV5-1	TRBJ2-3	-	CASSPRGGRTDTQYF	TGCGCCAGCAGCCCTAGGGGGGGGCGCACAGATACGCAGTATTTT
-	TRBV21-1	TRBJ2-7	-	CASSKGLTSGREEYEQYF	TGTGCCAGCAGCAAAGGGCTGACTAGCGGGAGGGAAGAGTACGAGCAGTACTTC
once	TRBV6-1	TRBJ2-7	TRBD2	CASSVAGATYEQYF	TGTGCCAGCAGTGTAGCGGGGGCCACCTACGAGCAGTACTTC
-	TRBV10-3	TRBJ1-5	TRBD1	CAISEGTGVQPQHF	TGTGCCATCAGTGAGGGGACAGGGGTTCAGCCCCAGCATTTT
-	TRBV5-5	TRBJ2-6	-	CASSLHSGANVLTF	TGTGCCAGCAGCTTACACTCTGGGGCCAACGTCCTGACTTTC